This TCR beta chain derives from a study of cytomegalovirus exposure and HLA in healthy donors. The CDR3 consists of 13 residues. The germline V gene encodes CDR1 MNHNS and CDR2 SASEGT. Trimming stripped 1 base from V and 9 bases from J, with 10 bases between. PCR was performed using 60 Vbeta and 13 Jbeta primers. Data came from immunoSEQ multiplex PCR; TCRdb stores just in-frame clones and leaves some out. The sample consists of around 210,000 clones, 78% of them appearing once. This clone was picked up a small number of times. Its antigen is unknown. Findings of the study overall: Links to common viral pathogens appeared, in a later analysis, for several of the most significant clusters. The investigators catalogued 150 or so TCR beta chains as cytomegalovirus-associated.

The V and J genes are TRBV6-1 and TRBJ1-5; D is ambiguous. Source material: PBMCs. The source of this sequence is a boy between 5 and 17 years old in good health and CMV-seronegative. This CDR3 is CASSEGRAAPQHF. DNA for the CDR3: TGTGCCAGCAGTGAAGGGAGAGCCGCGCCCCAGCATTTT.